This passage covers 25 T cell receptor beta chains from one sample sequenced in a study of molecular identifiers for immune sequencing clone quantification. TCRdb re-called the PCR reads with MiXCR, one entry per CDR3 protein. The repertoire holds 460,000 or so distinct CDR3 sequences, with about 22% as singletons. Sequenced input: naive CD8+ T cells from blood, with Jurkat cell RNA spiked in. Described subset: FACS-sorted CD8+CD4-CCR7+CD45RA+ naive T cells. Receptors were obtained from a human donor in good health. Some libraries in this study had Jurkat cell RNA spiked in.

The V call is TRBV5-1, the J call TRBJ1-1, with a tentative D call TRBD1 (6 bases). Germline V lookup: CDR1 SGHRS, CDR2 YFSETQ. CDR3 size: 16 residues. The V and J ends lost 0 bases and 1 base respectively, with 13 bases between them. CDR3 DNA sequence: TGCGCCAGCAGCTTGGTGCCGACAGGATCGAACACTGAAGCTTTCTTT. It encodes CASSLVPTGSNTEAFF.

This clonotype was picked up a small number of times. This chain joins TRBV7-3 and TRBJ2-3, with 10 bases aligning to TRBD1. Germline V gene lookup returns CDR1 SGHTA and CDR2 FQGTGA. The trim removed 1 base at V and 1 base at J, leaving 5 bases unmatched. The CDR3 length is 17 residues. The CDR3 DNA follows: TGTGCCAGCAGCTTAATGGGACAGGGGTCTGGCACAGATACGCAGTATTTT. It specifies CASSLMGQGSGTDTQYF.

Of note for this clonotype: Germline and junction disagree at one end, which may indicate a read error. V usage is TRBV7-2 and J usage is TRBJ1-6; weak D call: TRBD1 (6 bases). The CDR3 extends over 17 amino acids. Germline V lookup: CDR1 SGHTA, CDR2 FQGNSA. The CDR3 DNA reads as TGTGTCAGCAGCTTATTGGCAGGGGTGGCCTATAATTCACCCCTCCACTTT. Its protein product is CVSSLLAGVAYNSPLHF.

This clonotype was seen many times. The rearrangement joins TRBV6-5 to TRBJ1-1; 7 bases align to TRBD1. From germline, CDR1 is MNHEY and CDR2 SVGAGI. The V and J ends lost 11 bases and 5 bases, in that order; junction bases with no gene match: 11. The CDR3 extends over 13 amino acids. Written as DNA, the CDR3 is TGTGCCTCCCACCAGGGGGGGAGTACTGAAGCTTTCTTT. Translated, it gives CASHQGGSTEAFF.

This clonotype was seen many times. The chain recombines TRBV6-2 or TRBV6-3 with TRBJ2-7; D not certain. CDR1 MNHEY and CDR2 SVGEGT come from the germline V gene. The CDR3 totals 13 residues. Trimming stripped 2 bases from V and 7 bases from J, with 12 bases between. The CDR3 loop is CASSYPGSVEQYF. The CDR3 bases are TGTGCCAGCAGTTACCCGGGTTCCGTTGAGCAGTACTTC.

The chain employs TRBV30 and TRBJ2-5; TRBD1 matches at 11 bases. The CDR3 is 15 amino acids. After removal of 4 bases from V and 5 bases from J, the junction contained 9 bases not matched to a gene. The germline V gene encodes CDR1 GTSNPN and CDR2 SVGIG (reference sequence). CDR3 sequence reads: CAWTPGTGGLETQYF. CDR3 DNA: TGTGCCTGGACCCCCGGGACAGGGGGTCTGGAGACCCAGTACTTC.

This clonotype came up a few times. The chain employs TRBV11-3 and TRBJ2-3, with 13 bases aligning to TRBD2. The V gene's germline CDR1 is SGHNT and CDR2 YENEEA. V was clipped by 0 bases and J by 0 bases; unmatched bases: 12. CDR3 size: 21 residues. CDR3 amino acids: CASSLDKLAGGPNRSTDTQYF. For the CDR3, the DNA is TGTGCCAGCAGCTTAGATAAACTAGCGGGAGGGCCGAACCGAAGCACAGATACGCAGTATTTT.

The chain joins TRBV7-9 to TRBJ1-5, with D possibly being TRBD1 (6 bases). The CDR3 loop spans 15 amino acids. Trimming shortened V by 1 base and J by 6 bases, and 13 bases separated the two germline ends. Per germline, CDR1 SEHNR and CDR2 FQNEAQ (reference sequence). CDR3 loop: CASSLGEQGAQPQHF. The CDR3 DNA reads TGTGCCAGCAGCTTAGGTGAACAGGGTGCTCAGCCCCAGCATTTT.

This CDR3 is CASSVAGTGGQNTEAFF. CDR3 DNA sequence: TGTGCCAGCAGCGTAGCAGGGACAGGGGGCCAGAACACTGAAGCTTTCTTT. The chain carries TRBV9 and TRBJ1-1; TRBD1 aligns across 12 bases. The CDR3 is 17 residues long. Germline trimming cut 0 bases from V and 1 base from J; bases unmatched to any gene: 4. CDR1 is SGDLS and CDR2 is YYNGEE in the germline V gene.

The chain is built from TRBV20-1 and TRBJ2-7, with a possible D match to TRBD1 (5 bases). CDR3 length: 13 amino acids. The V and J ends lost 3 bases and 6 bases respectively, with 15 bases between them. CDR1 is DFQATT and CDR2 is SNEGSKA in the germline V gene (reference sequence). DNA for the CDR3: TGCAGTGCTAGTCTGGCAGGGCCGGGCGAGCAGTACTTC. Its translation: CSASLAGPGEQYF.

This clonotype was observed a handful of times. The J gene is TRBJ2-3, the V gene TRBV4-1; 8 bases line up with TRBD1. Germline values: CDR1 MGHRA, CDR2 YSYEKL. The CDR3 sequence is 14 residues long. V lost 3 bases and J lost 3; bases outside the gene matches: 2. The CDR3 DNA sequence: TGCGCCAGCAGCCAGTGGACAGGGACAGATACGCAGTATTTT. Its translation: CASSQWTGTDTQYF.

The chain couples TRBV7-9 to TRBJ2-7; tentatively, D is TRBD1 (6 bases). Germline lookup yields CDR1 SEHNR and CDR2 FQNEAQ (reference sequence). The germline V and J ends were trimmed by 1 base and 9 bases, with 16 bases remaining between them. The CDR3 sequence is 14 residues long. The CDR3 here is CASSLVTGYKGQYF. The CDR3, as DNA: TGTGCCAGCAGCTTAGTCACAGGGTATAAGGGGCAGTACTTC.

The rearrangement joins TRBV19 to TRBJ2-1, with 10 bases matching TRBD2. From germline, CDR1 is LNHDA and CDR2 SQIVND (reference sequence). The CDR3 extends over 13 amino acids. The V gene end was trimmed by 7 bases and the J gene end by 6 bases; junction bases not matched to a gene: 3. CDR3 loop: CASKLAGINEQFF. The CDR3 coding sequence is TGTGCCAGTAAACTAGCGGGAATCAATGAGCAGTTCTTC. Supplemented by reference TRBV19 and TRBJ2-1, the full variable domain reads DGGITQSPKYLFRKEGQNVTLSCEQNLNHDAMYWYRQDPGQGLRLIYYSQIVNDFQKGDIAEGYSVSREKKESFPLTVTSAQKNPTAFYLCASKLAGINEQFFGPGTRLTVL.

This sequence joins TRBV24-1 and TRBJ2-7; no reliable D call. The CDR3 is 19 amino acids. Germline lookup yields CDR1 KGHDR and CDR2 SFDVKD. The V end was cut by 0 bases, the J end by 4 bases, with 24 bases between. The CDR3: CATSDLPRKATSTYYEQYF. The DNA of the CDR3 is TGTGCCACCAGTGATTTGCCTCGTAAGGCGACTTCGACGTATTACGAGCAGTACTTC.

This clonotype occurred a few times. The chain is built from TRBV16 and TRBJ2-5; D is perhaps TRBD1 or TRBD2 (6 bases each). The CDR3 contains 15 residues. Germline V gene data show CDR1 as KGHSY and CDR2 as FQNENV. V was shortened by 0 bases and J by 5 bases, with 13 bases between the two germline ends. The CDR3 loop is CASSQSRGGPETQYF. CDR3 in DNA: TGTGCCAGCAGCCAATCTCGTGGGGGGCCGGAGACCCAGTACTTC.

As for this clonotype: This could be a read error, since a much larger clone is one nucleotide away. This rearrangement joins TRBV7-9 to TRBJ2-7, with D perhaps given as TRBD1 or TRBD2 (5 bases each). The CDR3 extends over 14 amino acids. Trimming pared 2 bases from V and 9 bases from J, leaving 17 bases between. CDR1 is SEHNR, CDR2 FQNEAQ, per germline (reference sequence). This CDR3 reads CASSLKGAGDGQYF. The CDR3 nucleotides are TGTGCCAGCAGCTTAAAAGGGGCCGGGGACGGGCAGTACTTC.

In the case of this clonotype: One base away lies a much larger clone, so this may be a sequencing read error. Likely a read error: the CDR3 ends without its conserved phenylalanine or tryptophan. The V and J genes are TRBV7-9 and TRBJ1-4, with 8 bases identical to TRBD1. V trimming: 5 bases; J trimming: 6 bases; junction bases outside the gene matches: 5. From germline, CDR1 is SEHNR and CDR2 FQNEAQ (reference sequence). The CDR3 totals 14 residues. CDR3 amino acids: CASSGRGLDEKLFL. The CDR3 nucleotides read TGTGCCAGCAGCGGCAGGGGGCTCGATGAAAAACTGTTTCTT.

Remarks on this clonotype: This sequence may be a read error, since a much larger clone differs from it by one base. The CDR3 here is CDSSLALNTGELFF. The CDR3 DNA follows: TGTGACAGCAGCTTAGCACTGAACACCGGGGAGCTGTTTTTT. V gene TRBV7-9 combines with J gene TRBJ2-2, with D hard to call. The CDR3 extends over 14 amino acids. Germline-derived CDR1 and CDR2 are SEHNR and FQNEAQ (reference sequence).

This clonotype has a handful of counts. The V call is TRBV6-5, the J call TRBJ2-5; TRBD2 aligns across 7 bases. CDR1 is MNHEY, CDR2 SVGAGI, per germline. There are 16 residues in the CDR3. V lost 5 bases, J lost 5 bases, and 14 bases stayed unmatched. The CDR3 spells CASSPWTRVWRETQYF. DNA for the CDR3: TGTGCCAGCAGTCCGTGGACTAGAGTCTGGCGGGAGACCCAGTACTTC.

The sample holds a few counts of this clonotype. This chain uses TRBV6-1 with TRBJ1-2; D uncertain. The CDR3 consists of 15 residues. CDR1 MNHNS and CDR2 SASEGT come from the germline V gene. The V end lost 2 bases, the J end lost 2 bases, and 12 bases lay between the germline ends. The CDR3 loop reads CASSERILGNYGYTF. DNA for the CDR3: TGTGCCAGCAGTGAAAGGATACTGGGCAACTATGGCTACACCTTC.

This clonotype was seen repeatedly, ten times or more. The chain carries TRBV9 and TRBJ1-4; maybe TRBD1 (5 bases). V was clipped by 4 bases and J by 3 bases, with 13 bases between them. The CDR3 runs 15 residues. CDR1 and CDR2 (germline): SGDLS, YYNGEE. The CDR3 reads CASSPGGASNEKLFF. CDR3 bases: TGTGCCAGCAGCCCCGGAGGGGCATCTAATGAAAAACTGTTTTTT.

The chain carries TRBV6-2 or TRBV6-3 and TRBJ2-4, with D maybe TRBD1 (6 bases). V was trimmed by 2 bases and J by 1 base, leaving 18 bases between them. The CDR3 has 18 residues. Germline V gives CDR1 MNHEY, CDR2 SVGEGT. The CDR3 DNA reads as TGTGCCAGCAGTTACAACTTTTTACAGGGATTGGCCAAAAACATTCAGTACTTC. This translates into CASSYNFLQGLAKNIQYF.

Note on this clonotype: A much larger clone sits a single nucleotide away, making a read error possible. The rearrangement links TRBV5-8 to TRBJ2-2, with D perhaps TRBD1 or TRBD2 (6 bases each). The CDR3 loop spans 14 amino acids. Germline CDR1 SGHTS, CDR2 YDEGEE. The CDR3 spells CASSMDSNTGGLFF. The CDR3 nucleotides are TGTGCCAGCAGCATGGACAGTAACACCGGGGGGCTGTTTTTT.

This clonotype appeared many times. This CDR3 is CASLPSVGGIRTDTQYF. The CDR3 DNA sequence: TGTGCCAGCCTCCCTTCCGTTGGGGGGATTAGGACAGATACGCAGTATTTT. The chain is built from TRBV27 and TRBJ2-3; D is perhaps TRBD2 (6 bases). The germline gives CDR1 MNHEY, CDR2 SMNVEV (reference sequence). V lost 8 bases, J lost 3 bases, and 24 bases lay in between. The length of the CDR3 is 17 residues.

With respect to this clonotype: One end of the junction fails to match germline, which may point to a read error. The chain links TRBV5-3 to TRBJ2-7; 7 nucleotides match TRBD1. TRBV5-3 is filed as an ORF, its function uncertain. CDR3 size: 15 residues. The CDR3 bases are TGCGCCAGCAGCCAGAGTAGGGACAGTCTCTACGAGCGGTACTTC. Translating it yields CASSQSRDSLYERYF.